The rows below give T cell receptor beta chains drawn from one sample of a study of blood T cells in healthy people across ages. TCRdb processed the 5' RACE reads anew with MiXCR; each CDR3 protein has one entry. The sample has around 1.5 million distinct CDR3 sequences, roughly 32% seen once. The sample comprised blood. These receptors all come from a woman in her thirties in good health. The CDR3 runs from the conserved cysteine through the conserved F or W. The D gene is left open where the match is weak. The size field is filled for only some rows; it gives once, few, many or a size class.

len,v_gene,j_gene,d_gene,abundance,CDR3nt,CDR3aa
18,TRBV11-2,TRBJ2-7,TRBD2,-,TGTGCCAGCAGCTTAACCCTCATGGGTAGCGGGAGACCGTACGAGCAGTACTTC,CASSLTLMGSGRPYEQYF
12,TRBV27,TRBJ2-7,-,many,TGTGCCAGTAAGACAGGCGGGAACGAGCAGTACTTC,CASKTGGNEQYF
15,TRBV7-2,TRBJ2-1,TRBD2,-,TGTGCCAGCAGCCACAAGCGGGGGGGGAACAATGAGCAGTTCTTC,CASSHKRGGNNEQFF
15,TRBV4-1,TRBJ1-1,-,-,TGCGCCAGCAGCCAAGGGACAGATGTATACACTGAAGCTTTCTTT,CASSQGTDVYTEAFF
11,TRBV6-5,TRBJ2-1,-,-,TGTGCCAGCATGGACTACAATGAGCAGTTCTTC,CASMDYNEQFF
15,TRBV6-5,TRBJ2-7,-,-,TGTGCCAGCAGTTACGGGGGGCTCGGGTCCTACGAGCAGTACTTC,CASSYGGLGSYEQYF
14,TRBV6-5,TRBJ2-1,-,-,TGTGCCAGCAGTTACCAGGCAGGGATAGGTGAGCAGTTCTTC,CASSYQAGIGEQFF
13,TRBV20-1,TRBJ1-6,-,few,TGCAGTGCTAGAGAGGGGGTGTCGGGAGCTGACCACTTT,CSAREGVSGADHF
14,TRBV11-2,TRBJ2-5,-,-,TGTGCCAGCAGCTTAGTCGTAGATTGGGAGACCCAGTACTTC,CASSLVVDWETQYF
14,TRBV20-1,TRBJ2-7,TRBD2,-,TGCAGTGCTAGAAAACTAGCGGGGGATTACGAGCAGTACTTC,CSARKLAGDYEQYF
19,TRBV10-3,TRBJ2-1,-,-,TGTGCCATCAGTGAGGGGACAAGTTCCGGCCGGGGGACCTACAATGAGCAGTTCTTC,CAISEGTSSGRGTYNEQFF
12,TRBV20-1,TRBJ1-2,-,many,TGCAGTGGCGTCCGGGACAACTATGGCTACACCTTC,CSGVRDNYGYTF
15,TRBV2,TRBJ2-7,TRBD2,many,TGTGCCAGCAGTGAAGCGGCGGGAGGGAACTACGAGCAGTACTTC,CASSEAAGGNYEQYF
16,TRBV12-3/TRBV12-4,TRBJ2-1,TRBD2,-,TGTGCCAGCAGGTACAGCGGGAGGGCCTCCTACAATGAGCAGTTCTTC,CASRYSGRASYNEQFF
15,TRBV9,TRBJ1-4,-,few,TGTGCCAGCAGCCTCTGGGGCGCAACTAATGAAAAACTGTTTTTT,CASSLWGATNEKLFF
14,TRBV7-2,TRBJ2-5,-,few,TGTGCCAGCAGCTTAGACGGTTACCAAGAGACCCAGTACTTC,CASSLDGYQETQYF
16,TRBV7-3,TRBJ2-5,-,few,TGTGCCAGCAGCTTAAGCCCCTCTCGGGGGCAAGAGACCCAGTACTTC,CASSLSPSRGQETQYF
16,TRBV12-3/TRBV12-4,TRBJ2-7,-,few,TGTGCCAGCAGTTCTCCTAGGGCAGGGGGGTCCTACGAGCAGTACTTC,CASSSPRAGGSYEQYF
16,TRBV9,TRBJ2-5,-,few,TGTGCCAGCAGCCCCGTATCCAGGGTGGGTGGAGAGACCCAGTACTTC,CASSPVSRVGGETQYF
13,TRBV5-1,TRBJ2-3,-,-,TGCGCCAGCAGCCCCCTCCTTGGAGATACGCAGTATTTT,CASSPLLGDTQYF
14,TRBV15,TRBJ2-5,-,once,TGTGCCACCAGCAGCTCCGGGACATTCGGGACCCAGTACTTC,CATSSSGTFGTQYF
17,TRBV3-1,TRBJ2-5,-,-,TGTGCCAGCAGCCAAGTACGAAGGACGCGAGGTGGCGAGACCCAGTACTTC,CASSQVRRTRGGETQYF
15,TRBV9,TRBJ2-7,TRBD1,-,TGTGCCAGCAGCGTCGAAGGGACAGGGGAAGACGAGCAGTACTTC,CASSVEGTGEDEQYF
12,TRBV2,TRBJ2-7,-,-,TGTGCCAGCGGTGAAGCCCCGTTGGAGCAGTACTTC,CASGEAPLEQYF
14,TRBV20-1,TRBJ2-1,-,-,TGCAGTGCCGAAACAGGGTTTAACTACAATGAGCAGTTCTTC,CSAETGFNYNEQFF
12,TRBV12-3/TRBV12-4,TRBJ1-5,-,-,TGTGCCGGCAGTCAAGGGCTTCAGCCCCAGCATTTT,CAGSQGLQPQHF
17,TRBV6-1,TRBJ2-7,-,many,TGTGCCAGCAGTGAAGGAACAATAGCGCGGAGCTCCTACGAGCAGTACTTC,CASSEGTIARSSYEQYF
14,TRBV7-6,TRBJ1-5,-,few,TGTGCCAGCAGCTTAGCCCCGGGGAATCAGCCCCAGCATTTT,CASSLAPGNQPQHF
16,TRBV27,TRBJ1-2,TRBD1,few,TGTGCCAGCAGTCCCCGAATCGGTACAGGGGGCTATGGCTACACCTTC,CASSPRIGTGGYGYTF
13,TRBV12-3/TRBV12-4,TRBJ2-6,-,once,TGTGCCAGCGGGAGACGCGGGGCCAACGTCCTGACTTTC,CASGRRGANVLTF
15,TRBV5-1,TRBJ2-7,TRBD2,-,TGCGCCAGCAGCGAGGGACTAGCGAGCTCCTACGAGCAGTACTTC,CASSEGLASSYEQYF
13,TRBV29-1,TRBJ2-1,-,-,TGCAGCGTTCTACTGAAATTCTACAATGAGCAGTTCTTC,CSVLLKFYNEQFF
15,TRBV7-6,TRBJ2-7,TRBD1,-,TGTGCCAGCAGCGCCACAAGGACAGGGAACAACGAGCAGTACTTC,CASSATRTGNNEQYF
16,TRBV5-1,TRBJ1-1,-,-,TGCGCCAGCAGCTTAATGGGACAACCGTCGAGCACTGAAGCTTTCTTT,CASSLMGQPSSTEAFF
18,TRBV4-1,TRBJ1-4,-,few,TGCGCCAGCAGCCAAGTGTACGGAGGGGACACCCATAATGAAAAACTGTTTTTT,CASSQVYGGDTHNEKLFF
15,TRBV5-1,TRBJ2-4,TRBD2,-,TGCGCCAGCAGCTCCGGCGGGGGGCTAAGGGGCATTCAGTACTTC,CASSSGGGLRGIQYF
15,TRBV12-3/TRBV12-4,TRBJ1-1,-,-,TGTGCCAGCAGTTATAGACAGTCTATGAACACTGAAGCTTTCTTT,CASSYRQSMNTEAFF
16,TRBV14,TRBJ2-3,-,-,TGTGCCAGCAGCCGAGGAGGGGGGGCTCTCACAGATACGCAGTATTTT,CASSRGGGALTDTQYF
13,TRBV14,TRBJ1-2,-,-,TGTGCCAGCGAGGCCTTTTCCAACTATGGCTACACCTTC,CASEAFSNYGYTF
17,TRBV7-2,TRBJ1-5,TRBD1,few,TGTGCCAGCAGCTTAATTCTTGGGGGACAGTACAATCAGCCCCAGCATTTT,CASSLILGGQYNQPQHF
14,TRBV27,TRBJ2-3,TRBD2,few,TGTGCCAGCAGTCACGGGACTAGTGCAGATACGCAGTATTTT,CASSHGTSADTQYF
14,TRBV4-2,TRBJ2-5,-,once,TGTGTCAGCAGCCAGGAACTAGTCCAAGAGACCCAGTACTTC,CVSSQELVQETQYF